This is a list of T cell receptor beta chains from one sample in a study of blood T cell repertoires in COVID-19. Clones were read by immunoSEQ multiplex PCR, and TCRdb kept only the in-frame ones, dropping some. The sample consists of 200,000 or so clones, roughly 89% of them appearing once. The specimen sequenced was PBMCs or T cells enriched from blood (not recorded which). Every receptor here comes from a woman in her 40s with acute COVID-19. Both conserved end residues are part of each CDR3. Fields, in order: clone size, CDR3 length, V gene, D gene, J gene, CDR3 protein, CDR3 DNA. D genes are given only for firm matches. Expanded clones get a size class; other rows say once, few or many, or leave the size out.

NA,18,TRBV2,TRBD1,TRBJ2-7,CASETGTGGGREVYEQYF,TGTGCCAGCGAAACTGGGACAGGGGGCGGACGAGAGGTCTACGAGCAGTACTTC
NA,13,TRBV7-9,NA,TRBJ1-3,CANLPGAGNTIYF,TGTGCCAACCTACCAGGGGCTGGAAACACCATATATTTT
NA,18,TRBV30,TRBD2,TRBJ2-2,CAWSGWSSGGEDTGELFF,TGTGCCTGGAGTGGATGGTCTAGCGGGGGGGAGGATACCGGGGAGCTGTTTTTT
few,13,TRBV24-1,TRBD1,TRBJ2-1,CATRDRDRVEQFF,TGTGCCACCAGGGACCGGGACAGGGTTGAGCAGTTCTTC
NA,16,TRBV7-2,TRBD1,TRBJ1-3,CASSLYRGLSGNTIYF,TGTGCCAGCAGCCTTTACAGGGGGCTTTCTGGAAACACCATATATTTT
NA,16,TRBV7-3,NA,TRBJ2-1,CASSLTSGRTYNEQFF,TGTGCCAGCAGCCTTACGAGCGGTCGCACCTACAATGAGCAGTTCTTC
NA,12,TRBV19,NA,TRBJ1-5,CASKGYSQPQHF,TGTGCCAGTAAAGGATACAGTCAGCCCCAGCATTTT
NA,13,TRBV12-3/TRBV12-4,TRBD1,TRBJ1-2,CASSSRDRYRYTF,TGTGCCAGCAGTTCCAGGGACAGGTATCGCTACACCTTC
few,15,TRBV13,TRBD2,TRBJ2-5,CASGTSGGPWETQYF,TGTGCCAGTGGGACTAGCGGGGGCCCCTGGGAGACCCAGTACTTC
NA,11,TRBV20-1,NA,TRBJ1-4,CSSPRSEKLFF,TGCAGTTCACCTAGAAGTGAAAAACTGTTTTTT
NA,14,TRBV19,NA,TRBJ2-7,CASSILSSSYEQYF,TGTGCCAGTAGTATACTCTCTTCGTCCTACGAGCAGTACTTC
NA,15,TRBV20-1,NA,TRBJ1-5,CSASDPVGPNQPQHF,TGCAGTGCTAGTGACCCCGTGGGCCCCAATCAGCCCCAGCATTTT
NA,13,TRBV11-2,NA,TRBJ1-1,CASSLAQYTEAFF,TGTGCCAGCAGCTTAGCGCAGTACACTGAAGCTTTCTTT
few,16,TRBV5-1,NA,TRBJ1-1,CASSLYAGVPNTEAFF,TGCGCCAGCAGCTTGTATGCAGGGGTCCCAAACACTGAAGCTTTCTTT
NA,12,TRBV5-4,NA,TRBJ1-1,CASSLSRPSAFF,TGTGCCAGCAGCTTGTCGCGCCCCTCAGCTTTCTTT
many,11,TRBV29-1,NA,TRBJ2-3,CSSRGTDTQYF,TGCAGCTCCCGGGGCACAGATACGCAGTATTTT
NA,15,TRBV5-4,NA,TRBJ2-5,CASSSSWTAKETQYF,TGTGCCAGCAGCTCCTCGTGGACAGCGAAAGAGACCCAGTACTTC
NA,13,TRBV4-1,NA,TRBJ1-4,CASRGHDNEKLFF,TGCGCCAGCAGGGGCCACGACAATGAAAAACTGTTTTTT
few,15,TRBV2,NA,TRBJ2-3,CASSAPGGRTDTQYF,TGTGCCAGCAGTGCCCCCGGGGGGCGCACAGATACGCAGTATTTT
NA,15,TRBV7-9,TRBD1,TRBJ1-4,CASSIRQGGLEKLFF,TGTGCCAGCAGCATTAGACAGGGAGGATTGGAAAAACTGTTTTTT
NA,13,TRBV2,TRBD1,TRBJ1-6,CASADRGNSPLHF,TGTGCCAGCGCTGACAGGGGTAATTCACCCCTCCACTTT
NA,16,TRBV7-9,NA,TRBJ2-2,CASKPLAGPNTGELFF,TGTGCCAGCAAGCCTCTGGCGGGGCCGAACACCGGGGAGCTGTTTTTT
NA,14,TRBV19,NA,TRBJ1-1,CASTPGRVNTEAFF,TGTGCCAGTACCCCGGGGAGGGTGAACACTGAAGCTTTCTTT
few,12,TRBV6-5,NA,TRBJ2-7,CASRYANYELYF,TGTGCCAGCAGGTACGCGAACTACGAGCTGTACTTC
NA,16,TRBV5-1,TRBD2,TRBJ2-3,CASSPSLAARTDTQYF,TGCGCCAGCAGCCCGTCCCTAGCGGCCCGCACAGATACGCAGTATTTT
once,11,TRBV21-1,NA,TRBJ1-2,CASSPPSSYTF,TGTGCCAGCAGCCCACCTTCTAGCTACACCTTC
NA,15,TRBV9,TRBD1,TRBJ1-3,CASSVDRGTGNTIYF,TGTGCCAGCAGCGTGGACAGGGGGACTGGAAACACCATATATTTT
once,15,TRBV7-2,TRBD1,TRBJ2-7,CASSPQDRVIYEQYF,TGTGCCAGCAGCCCCCAGGACAGGGTAATCTACGAGCAGTACTTC
NA,15,TRBV14,TRBD1,TRBJ1-1,CASSILLSGGTEAFF,TGTGCCAGCAGCATCCTGCTATCAGGGGGCACTGAAGCTTTCTTT
NA,15,TRBV7-3,NA,TRBJ1-1,CASSLEAGRNTEAFF,TGTGCCAGCAGCTTAGAGGCAGGGCGGAACACTGAAGCTTTCTTT
NA,17,TRBV7-9,TRBD2,TRBJ2-3,CASSRTSGDLSADTQYF,TGTGCCAGCAGCCGGACTAGCGGGGATCTTAGTGCAGATACGCAGTATTTT
NA,15,TRBV5-1,NA,TRBJ2-3,CASSLRGLGPDTQYF,TGCGCCAGCAGCTTGAGAGGGCTGGGCCCCGATACGCAGTATTTT
NA,15,TRBV9,TRBD1,TRBJ1-2,CASSVGGQGTYGYTF,TGTGCCAGCAGCGTAGGGGGACAGGGGACCTATGGCTACACCTTC
NA,14,TRBV10-2,NA,TRBJ1-5,CASSEWRREPPQHF,TGCGCCAGCAGTGAGTGGCGTCGGGAGCCGCCCCAGCATTTT
NA,17,TRBV5-6,TRBD1,TRBJ2-2,CASSSPDSWDSSGELFF,TGTGCCAGCAGCTCTCCGGACAGTTGGGACAGTTCCGGGGAGCTGTTTTTT
NA,13,TRBV6-5,NA,TRBJ2-2,CANSHRDTGELFF,TGTGCCAACTCACACAGGGACACCGGGGAGCTGTTTTTT
NA,13,TRBV10-3,TRBD1,TRBJ1-5,CAISETGDGPQHF,TGTGCCATCTCCGAGACAGGGGATGGGCCCCAGCATTTT
NA,19,TRBV24-1,TRBD1,TRBJ1-4,CATRNTLNRGLGFNEKLFF,TGTGCCACCAGAAATACACTTAACAGGGGACTAGGGTTTAATGAAAAACTGTTTTTT
once,13,TRBV9,NA,TRBJ2-1,CASSGLVNNEQFF,TGTGCCAGCAGCGGCTTAGTTAACAATGAGCAGTTCTTC
NA,14,TRBV6-5,NA,TRBJ1-2,CASSYRGIGNGYTF,TGTGCCAGCAGTTACAGGGGGATTGGGAATGGCTACACCTTC
few,14,TRBV19,NA,TRBJ1-2,CASMKGNANYGYTF,TGTGCCAGTATGAAGGGGAACGCTAACTATGGCTACACCTTC
NA,17,TRBV7-6,TRBD1,TRBJ1-1,CASSLGYRGRVGTEAFF,TGTGCCAGCAGCTTAGGCTACAGGGGGCGCGTGGGGACTGAAGCTTTCTTT
NA,16,TRBV7-9,TRBD2,TRBJ2-1,CASSRSGGRSYNEQFF,TGTGCCAGCAGCCGAAGCGGGGGGCGATCCTACAATGAGCAGTTCTTC
NA,15,TRBV11-2,NA,TRBJ1-6,CASSLTGQRGSPLHF,TGTGCCAGCAGCTTAACGGGTCAAAGGGGTTCACCCCTCCACTTT
NA,13,TRBV27,TRBD1,TRBJ1-2,CASSQTGGYGYTF,TGTGCCAGCAGTCAGACAGGGGGCTACGGCTACACCTTC
NA,13,TRBV5-1,TRBD1,TRBJ1-1,CASSSTGEEEAFF,TGCGCCAGCAGCTCGACAGGGGAGGAGGAAGCTTTCTTT
NA,16,TRBV18,TRBD1,TRBJ1-3,CASSPPNRGPGNTIYF,TGTGCCAGCTCACCACCAAACAGGGGGCCTGGAAACACCATATATTTT
NA,18,TRBV4-2,TRBD1,TRBJ1-1,CASSPQGGQGMWNTEAFF,TGTGCCAGCAGCCCCCAAGGGGGACAGGGGATGTGGAACACTGAAGCTTTCTTT
once,16,TRBV7-2,TRBD1,TRBJ1-1,CASSVKGGTGVTEAFF,TGTGCCAGCAGCGTAAAGGGGGGGACAGGGGTCACTGAAGCTTTCTTT
NA,12,TRBV11-2,NA,TRBJ2-1,CASRGLYNEQFF,TGTGCCAGCAGGGGACTCTACAATGAGCAGTTCTTC
NA,13,TRBV7-9,NA,TRBJ1-1,CASSLNVGTEAFF,TGTGCCAGCAGCTTAAATGTCGGGACTGAAGCTTTCTTT
NA,15,TRBV7-2,NA,TRBJ1-2,CASSLDSTSNYGYTF,TGTGCCAGCAGCTTGGACAGCACCTCGAACTATGGCTACACCTTC
NA,15,TRBV1,NA,TRBJ1-1,CTSSHPDLGATEAFF,TGCACCAGCAGCCACCCCGATCTAGGCGCGACTGAAGCTTTCTTT
few,14,TRBV19,NA,TRBJ2-7,CASSIGLTAYEQYF,TGTGCCAGTAGTATTGGACTTACCGCCTACGAGCAGTACTTC